This entry describes one T cell receptor (beta chain). This clonotype has a count of ten or more. The antigen this receptor binds is unknown. No base qualities exist here, and no much larger clone lies one base off it. The receptor library was made with 5' RACE. Sequencing instrument: Illumina HiSeq 2500. The second PCR ran for roughly 7 to 11 cycles and used a J-beta primer mix along with a sample-barcoded 5' primer. A template-switch 5' adaptor carrying 12 random nucleotides introduced a unique molecular identifier onto each TCR beta cDNA molecule. At least 2.5 million CDR3-containing paired-end reads were obtained from each sample. First-strand cDNA was synthesized from all RNA with the Mint cDNA synthesis kit, primed by a TRBC-specific oligonucleotide. Following uracil-DNA glycosylase treatment, all cDNA underwent a first 18-cycle PCR with the universal primers M1SS and BC2_uni_R. In the original analysis: For normalization, 1 million high-quality reads were randomly selected from each sample, with every read carrying a distinct molecular identifier. Reads sharing molecular identifiers were discarded rather than binned into consensus sequences. MiTCR, set to a Q25 quality threshold and the strictest error-elimination algorithm, was used for CDR3 identification, clonotype clustering and error correction. A nonparametric unseen species model with Euler transformation was used to estimate lower-bound total TCR beta diversity. Starting from the raw public reads, TCRdb applied fastp trimming at Q25, assembled clones with MiXCR and retained in-frame beta chains. When rows share a CDR3 protein, they turn into one entry using the most common DNA and genes. The V and J calls reflect TCRdb's pipeline rather than the authors' work. This sample is represented by 630,000 or so distinct CDR3 sequences; roughly 32% of them were singletons. The ten top clones hold approximately 15% of the sample.

These data originate in a study of blood T cells in healthy people across ages (dated by TCRdb to the mid-2010s). Turning to the overall study: In model experiments, template switching captured about one uniquely barcoded TCR beta cDNA molecule for every two T cells. Using deep sequencing normalized with unique cDNA molecular identifiers, the study measured how TCR beta repertoire diversity changes with age. The donors were split into four age groups: young (average 16 years), middle-aged (39), aged (over 55) and long-lived (roughly 88). To avoid experimental bias, donors of different ages were randomly spread across the sequencing lanes. Using the same blood draw, the study looked at two additional independent replicas of 1 million unique cDNA reads for two donors, one aged 18 to 30 and the other aged 80 or older. Study-level results and caveats: Observed TCR beta diversity per million T cells fell roughly linearly with age, and a significant reduction was already apparent by age approximately 41. Estimates of total diversity based on one million sequenced T cells were regarded as lower bounds and as underestimates. A strong correlation was found between observed TCR beta diversity and the percentage of naive T cells measured by flow cytometry. Compared with the aged group, more naive CD4+ T cells, fewer expanded clones and increased TCR diversity were shown by the long-lived group, suggesting age selection. Because the CMV infection status of the donors was unknown, age-related changes in expanded clonotypes may potentially have been confounded. Bulk unsorted PBMC profiling prevented conclusive comparison of naive and antigen-experienced compartments.

Systemically healthy Caucasian individuals from Russia, 39 in total and aged about 6 to 95 years, were included as donors. Each donor gave 8 to 10 milliliters of peripheral blood, collected into EDTA-treated Vacutainer tubes. Ficoll-Paque density-gradient centrifugation was used to isolate PBMCs, with at least 7 million per sample. Total RNA was extracted from PBMCs with Trizol reagent, with at least 6 micrograms obtained per sample. The percentages of naive CD45RAhigh/CD27high T cells were determined by flow cytometry on a PBMC aliquot from every donor. The CDR3, from cysteine to phenylalanine, totals 16 residues. CDR3 DNA only is kept here, 48 bases in frame from base 1.

The sample comprised blood. Recombination linked TRBV12-1 to TRBJ2-3. TRBV12-1 is tagged as a pseudogene. This TCR derives from a woman older than 75 in good health. Donor details come from another sample of the same person, matched by shared clones. The nucleotides are TGTGCCAGCAGCTTCGGACAGGCTCGTGGCACAGATACGCAGTATTTT. The resulting protein is CASSFGQARGTDTQYF.